This TCR beta chain was found in a study of T cells after yellow fever vaccination. Notes on the study in general: Overlap between CD4 and CD8 compartments was detected for a small share of clonotypes.

V was shortened by 1 base and J by 5 bases, with 16 bases between the two germline ends. CDR3 size: 16 residues. CDR1 and CDR2 (germline): SGHTA, FQGTGA. TCRdb used MiXCR to reprocess the 5' RACE reads, holding one entry per CDR3 protein. The top ten hold 15% to 20% of the sample, which has about 320,000 distinct CDR3 sequences, 3.5% to 4.5% seen once. This clonotype has only a few counts. Its antigen is undetermined. The sequences come from PBMCs, collected 15 days after the yellow fever booster vaccination. The chain uses TRBV7-3 and TRBJ2-3; D gene ambiguous. The source is a man aged 18-30 years who received the YFV17D yellow fever vaccine. Here the CDR3 reads CASSLRAPAKGDTQYF. CDR3 sequence (DNA): TGTGCCAGCAGCTTAAGAGCCCCCGCAAAGGGAGATACGCAGTATTTT.